The present T cell receptor beta chain was sequenced within a study of control samples from healthy donors and cancer patients. Here immunoSEQ multiplex PCR was the method, and the copy in TCRdb shows in-frame clones only, minus some. The sample yields 150,000 to 200,000 clones, roughly 94% seen once. V lost 4 bases and J lost 3; bases outside the gene matches: 14. Germline CDR1 is LGHDT and CDR2 is YNNKEL (reference sequence). The CDR3 runs 17 residues. The specimen sequenced was blood. This TCR came from a woman younger than 35 in good health. V usage is TRBV3-1 (or the pseudogene TRBV3-2) and J usage is TRBJ2-7; 8 nucleotides match TRBD2. CDR3 region: CASSPTSGRGDVYEQYF. CDR3 sequence (DNA): TGTGCCAGCAGCCCAACCTCGGGGCGGGGGGACGTCTACGAGCAGTACTTC.